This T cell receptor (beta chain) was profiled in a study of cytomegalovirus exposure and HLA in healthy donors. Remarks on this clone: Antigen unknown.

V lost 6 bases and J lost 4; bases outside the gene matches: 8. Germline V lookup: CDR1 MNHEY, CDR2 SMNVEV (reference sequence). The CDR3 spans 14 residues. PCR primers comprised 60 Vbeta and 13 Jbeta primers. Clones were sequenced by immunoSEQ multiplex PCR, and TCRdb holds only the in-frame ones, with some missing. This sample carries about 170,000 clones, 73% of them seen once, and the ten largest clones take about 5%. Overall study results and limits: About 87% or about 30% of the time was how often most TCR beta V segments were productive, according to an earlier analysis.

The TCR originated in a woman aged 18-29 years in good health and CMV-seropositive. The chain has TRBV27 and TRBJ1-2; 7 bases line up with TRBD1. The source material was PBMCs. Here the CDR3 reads CASRREGASYGYTF. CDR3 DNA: TGTGCCAGCAGAAGAGAGGGGGCGAGCTATGGCTACACCTTC.